The TCR beta chain described here comes from a study of cytomegalovirus exposure and HLA in healthy donors. General study points: Cytomegalovirus-associated TCR beta chains were listed, numbering approximately 150.

Concerning this clone itself: Its antigen is not identified.

CDR1 is LNHDA, CDR2 SQIVND, per germline (reference sequence). Deletions cut 5 bases from V and 15 bases from J, with 25 bases between. This CDR3 is 15 amino acids long. TCRdb keeps only in-frame clones here, not all; method: immunoSEQ multiplex PCR. The sample includes about 240,000 clones, around 87% of them seen just once. This TCR came from a woman aged 25-40 years in good health and CMV-seropositive. The J gene is TRBJ1-4, the V gene TRBV19, with a weak D call TRBD1 (5 bases). The sample taken for sequencing was PBMCs. CDR3 DNA: TGTGCCAGTAGTGCAGCGGGACGAGGAGAGAAGCGGTTGTTTTTT. It is translated as CASSAAGRGEKRLFF.